This entry concerns a single T cell receptor beta chain. The antigen is undetermined. At one of its ends the junction is not consistent with the germline gene, which may arise from a read error. From around 500 ng total RNA, TCR beta cDNA was generated with a primer in the constant region. The TCR beta library was amplified through three nested multiplex PCR rounds in a modified ARM-PCR procedure. TRBV1-TRBV30 forward primers paired with a C-beta reverse primer were used in the first two PCR rounds, which ran about 11 cycles each. TCRdb re-derived calls from the multiplex PCR reads in MiXCR, one entry per CDR3 protein. In the table there are approximately 320,000 distinct CDR3 sequences, more than 55% of which are singletons. This entry belongs to a study of tumor-infiltrating lymphocytes in primary liver carcinoma. Whole-study findings and limits: Tumor region pairs overlapped more than did tumor-adjacent and tumor-blood pairs.

For blood RNA, unsorted whole blood served as the source, and germline DNA was extracted too. The study enrolled treatment-naive patients with chronic HBV infection. The CDR3 is made up of 16 amino acids. Per the germline V gene, CDR1 is SGHKS and CDR2 is YYEKEE (reference sequence). Sample: peripheral blood. The gene calls are TRBV5-5 and TRBJ2-1, with 7 positions matching TRBD2. The receptor was isolated from a woman in her 30s with primary liver carcinoma and hepatitis B virus infection. CDR3 DNA sequence: TGTGCCAGCACCAAGGGAGGGGTCGGCTCCTACGATGAGCAGTTCTTC. Its protein product is CASTKGGVGSYDEQFF. The complete variable domain, with remaining parts taken from reference TRBV5-5 and TRBJ2-1, reads DAGVTQSPTHLIKTRGQQVTLRCSPISGHKSVSWYQQVLGQGPQFIFQYYEKEERGRGNFPDRFSARQFPNYSSELNVNALLLGDSALYLCASTKGGVGSYDEQFFGPGTRLTVL.